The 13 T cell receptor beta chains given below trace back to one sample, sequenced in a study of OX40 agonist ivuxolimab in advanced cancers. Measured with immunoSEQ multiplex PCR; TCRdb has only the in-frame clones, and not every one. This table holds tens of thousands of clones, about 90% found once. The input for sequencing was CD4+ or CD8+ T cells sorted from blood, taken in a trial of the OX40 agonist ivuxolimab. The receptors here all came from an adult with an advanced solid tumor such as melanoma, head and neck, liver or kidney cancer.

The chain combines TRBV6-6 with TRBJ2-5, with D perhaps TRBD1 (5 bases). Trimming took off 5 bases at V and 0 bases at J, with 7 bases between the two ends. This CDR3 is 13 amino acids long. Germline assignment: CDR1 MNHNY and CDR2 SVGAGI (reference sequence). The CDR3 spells CASSRQNQETQYF. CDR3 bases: TGTGCCAGCAGTCGACAGAACCAAGAGACCCAGTACTTC.

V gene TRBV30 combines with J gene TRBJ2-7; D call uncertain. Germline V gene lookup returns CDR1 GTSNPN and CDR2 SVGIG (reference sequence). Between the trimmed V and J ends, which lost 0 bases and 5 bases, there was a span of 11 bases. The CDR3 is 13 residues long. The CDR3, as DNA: TGTGCCTGGAGTGTCATTAGCCCTGACGAGCAGTACTTC. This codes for CAWSVISPDEQYF.

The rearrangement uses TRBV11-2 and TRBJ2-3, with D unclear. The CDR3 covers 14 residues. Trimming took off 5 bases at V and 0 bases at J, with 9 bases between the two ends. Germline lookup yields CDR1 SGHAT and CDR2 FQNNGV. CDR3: CASSQPYSTDTQYF. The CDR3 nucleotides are TGTGCCAGCAGCCAACCCTATAGCACAGATACGCAGTATTTT.

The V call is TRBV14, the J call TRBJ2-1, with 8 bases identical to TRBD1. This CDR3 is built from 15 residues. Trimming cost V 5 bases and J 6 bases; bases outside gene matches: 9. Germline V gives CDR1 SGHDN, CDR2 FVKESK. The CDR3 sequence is CASSYRQGRINEQFF. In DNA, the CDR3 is TGTGCCAGCAGCTACCGACAGGGGCGTATCAATGAGCAGTTCTTC. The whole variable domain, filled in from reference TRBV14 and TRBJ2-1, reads EAGVTQFPSHSVIEKGQTVTLRCDPISGHDNLYWYRRVMGKEIKFLLHFVKESKQDESGMPNNRFLAERTGGTYSTLKVQPAELEDSGVYFCASSYRQGRINEQFFGPGTRLTVL.

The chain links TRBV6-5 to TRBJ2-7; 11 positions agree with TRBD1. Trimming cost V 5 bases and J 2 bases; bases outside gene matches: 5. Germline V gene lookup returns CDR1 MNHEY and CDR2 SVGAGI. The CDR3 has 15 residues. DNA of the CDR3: TGTGCCAGCAGTCCGGGACAGGGGGGTCCCTACGAGCAGTACTTC. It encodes CASSPGQGGPYEQYF.

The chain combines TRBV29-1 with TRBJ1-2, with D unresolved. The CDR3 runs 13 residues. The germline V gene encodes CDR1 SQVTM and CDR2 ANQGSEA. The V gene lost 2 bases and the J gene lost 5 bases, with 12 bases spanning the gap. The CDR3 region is CSVEWGFRYGYTF. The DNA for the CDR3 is TGCAGCGTTGAATGGGGTTTTCGGTATGGCTACACCTTC.

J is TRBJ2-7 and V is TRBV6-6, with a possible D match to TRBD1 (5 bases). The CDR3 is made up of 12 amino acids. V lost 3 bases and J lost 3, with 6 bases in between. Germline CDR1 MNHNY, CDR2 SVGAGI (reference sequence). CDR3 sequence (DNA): TGTGCCAGCAGTTATACAGGCTACGAGCAGTACTTC. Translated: CASSYTGYEQYF.

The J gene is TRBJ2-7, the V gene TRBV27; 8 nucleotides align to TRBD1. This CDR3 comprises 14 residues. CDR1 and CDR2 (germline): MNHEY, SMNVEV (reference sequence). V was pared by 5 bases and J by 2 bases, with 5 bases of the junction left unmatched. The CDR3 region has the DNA TGTGCCAGCAGTGCTGGGACAGGCCCCTACGAGCAGTACTTC. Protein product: CASSAGTGPYEQYF.

The CDR3 DNA reads as TGTGCCAGCAGTTACTACTCACAAGAGACCCAGTACTTC. It specifies CASSYYSQETQYF. The chain joins TRBV6-5 to TRBJ2-5; D remains ambiguous. The CDR3 has 13 residues. Germline lookup yields CDR1 MNHEY and CDR2 SVGAGI. V was shortened by 1 base and J by 2 bases, with 5 bases between the two germline ends.

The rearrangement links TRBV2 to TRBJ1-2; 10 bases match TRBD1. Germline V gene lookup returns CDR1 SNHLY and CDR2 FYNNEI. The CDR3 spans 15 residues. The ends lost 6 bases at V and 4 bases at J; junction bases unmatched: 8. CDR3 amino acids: CASRAGTGVSYGYTF. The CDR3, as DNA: TGTGCCAGCAGGGCCGGGACAGGGGTCTCCTATGGCTACACCTTC.

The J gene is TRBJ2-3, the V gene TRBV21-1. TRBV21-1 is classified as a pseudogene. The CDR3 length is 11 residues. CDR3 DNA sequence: TGTGCCAGCATCTGGTTCAATACGCAGTATTTT. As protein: CASIWFNTQYF.

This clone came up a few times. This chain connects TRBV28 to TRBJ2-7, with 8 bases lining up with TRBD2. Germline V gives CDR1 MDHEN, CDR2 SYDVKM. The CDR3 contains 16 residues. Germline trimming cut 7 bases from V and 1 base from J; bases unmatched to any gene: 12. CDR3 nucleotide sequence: TGTGCCAGCACCCCTAGGGCGGGGGGAATATCCTACGAGCAGTACTTC. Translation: CASTPRAGGISYEQYF.

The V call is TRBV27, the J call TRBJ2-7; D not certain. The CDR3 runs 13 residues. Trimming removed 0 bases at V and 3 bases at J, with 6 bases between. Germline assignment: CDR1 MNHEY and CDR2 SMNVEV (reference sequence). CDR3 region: CASSLSHNYEQYF. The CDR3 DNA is TGTGCCAGCAGTTTATCACACAACTACGAGCAGTACTTC.